A selection of T cell receptor beta chains follows, all from one sample in a study of shared clonotypes between healthy human individuals. The data were produced by immunoSEQ multiplex PCR, yet TCRdb's version contains in-frame clones alone and is incomplete. This table has about 2,200,000 clones, 85% to 95% appearing once. Sequences were obtained from naive CD8+ T cells from PBMCs. Receptors originate from a man aged 18 to 30 in good health. Some clones in this sample may be carry-over from other donors' samples. Both conserved end residues are part of each CDR3. The D gene is left open where the match is weak. Size tells how often a clone was seen (once, few, many) or the class of an expanded clone, and some rows leave it out.

D gene	V gene	CDR3 length	J gene	clone size	CDR3 DNA	CDR3 protein
.	TRBV23-1	15	TRBJ1-3	few	TGCGCCAGCCCAATTCCACAAAACAATGGAAACACCATATATTTT	CASPIPQNNGNTIYF
TRBD1	TRBV13	12	TRBJ2-7	once	TGTGCCAGCAGCATGACAGGGATGGGGCAGTACTTC	CASSMTGMGQYF
TRBD2	TRBV7-2	18	TRBJ2-1	.	TGTGCCAGCAGCTTGACGGGAGGGCCCACCCACTCCTACAATGAGCAGTTCTTC	CASSLTGGPTHSYNEQFF
TRBD1	TRBV4-2	13	TRBJ1-2	.	TGTGCCGTCCGACGGGGACAGGGCTATGGCTACACCTTC	CAVRRGQGYGYTF
.	TRBV27	16	TRBJ2-7	.	TGTGCCAGCAGTTTGGGCCCCGGGCAGGCCAACTACGAGCAGTACTTC	CASSLGPGQANYEQYF
TRBD1	TRBV19	15	TRBJ1-2	.	TGTGCCAGTATTTGGATGGCAGGGGGTGCCTATGGCTACACCTTC	CASIWMAGGAYGYTF
.	TRBV5-1	14	TRBJ2-5	.	TGCGCCAGCAGCTTGCCCCAGAATCAAGAGACCCAGTACTTC	CASSLPQNQETQYF
.	TRBV25-1	15	TRBJ1-2	once	TGTGCCAGCAGTGAATATAGTGGGGGATCCTATGGCTACACCTTC	CASSEYSGGSYGYTF
TRBD1	TRBV2	15	TRBJ1-1	.	TGTGCCAGCCCCGCAAAGGGACAGGGGGGCACTGAAGCTTTCTTT	CASPAKGQGGTEAFF
TRBD2	TRBV7-9	16	TRBJ2-2	.	TGTGCCAGCAGCCCGGGACTAGCGGGAGGGACCGGGGAGCTGTTTTTT	CASSPGLAGGTGELFF
TRBD2	TRBV28	17	TRBJ2-4	.	TGTGCCAGCAGTTTCCGAGTGGGGCGGGGGACCAAAAACATTCAGTACTTC	CASSFRVGRGTKNIQYF
TRBD2	TRBV11-3	17	TRBJ2-2	.	TGTGCCAGCAGCTTAGAGTCCGCGGGAGGGCCAGCCGGGGAGCTGTTTTTT	CASSLESAGGPAGELFF
TRBD2	TRBV28	16	TRBJ2-3	.	TGTGCCAGCAGTTTACTAGCGGGAGAGGGCACAGATACGCAGTATTTT	CASSLLAGEGTDTQYF
.	TRBV19	14	TRBJ1-1	.	TGTGCCAGTAGTCCTTCGGACGGGAACACTGAAGCTTTCTTT	CASSPSDGNTEAFF